The clone carrying this T cell receptor beta chain has just a few counts. What it binds is unknown. A read error may produce the germline difference seen at one junction end. This entry belongs to a study of CD8+CD57+ T cells in acquired aplastic anemia. Study-wide background: On average, healthy donors gave some 9.8 million reads for CD4+ cells. Overall study findings and caveats: Patients and controls shared 25 to 35 CD8+ CDR3 sequences, highly expressed in patients. Patients were compared with controls for CD8+ Simpson's diversity, and no significant difference emerged.

CDR3 and TCR beta VDJ profiling relied on genomic DNA as the template. TCRdb processed the reads anew with MiXCR; each CDR3 protein has one entry. This sample has about 420,000 distinct CDR3 sequences, with 65% to 80% found just once. CDR3 length: 15 amino acids. In germline, CDR1 is SSHAT, CDR2 FNYEAQ (reference sequence). This chain uses TRBV7-7 with TRBJ2-3, with 8 bases lining up with TRBD2. The clonotype comes from a human donor in good health, serving as a control. Sequencing was done on a sample of sorted CD4+, CD8+, or CD8+CD57+ T cells (not recorded which) from PBMCs. CDR3 residues: CASSSTSGHTDTQYF. CDR3 coding DNA: TGTGCTAGCAGCTCCACTAGCGGACACACAGATACGCAGTATTTT.